The subject of this entry is one TCR beta chain. As yet, its antigen is unknown. The data were produced by immunoSEQ multiplex PCR, yet TCRdb's version contains in-frame clones alone and is incomplete. The table has approximately 71,000 clones, 88% seen once. The CDR3 is 15 amino acids. Per germline, CDR1 KGHDR and CDR2 SFDVKD. J was trimmed by 5 bases and V by 7 bases; bases with no gene match: 8. This record belongs to a study of T cell responses to AZD1222 COVID-19 vaccine. Study conclusions and caveats: The CD4 TCRs associated with vaccination extended across spike and predominated at 160-218 and 743-854. A mostly white British donor set with more females was recruited, and clonal diversity was possibly underestimated.

The input for sequencing was peripheral blood, taken on day 0 of AZD1222 vaccination. The chain has TRBV24-1 and TRBJ2-5, with 11 bases identical to TRBD1. The source of this sequence is an adult in good health. This chain's CDR3 is CATRPGQGVVETQYF. Written as DNA, the CDR3 is TGTGCCACCAGACCGGGACAGGGGGTTGTTGAGACCCAGTACTTC.